The 7 T cell receptor beta chains reported below all come from one sample, sequenced in a study of human T cells and chemical hapten exposure. TCRdb redid the calling of the RACE reads with MiXCR, one entry per CDR3 protein. The repertoire consists of 300,000 to 450,000 distinct CDR3 sequences, with more than 4.5% occurring once and the leading ten covering under 3%. Time point described: patch test 1, 2 weeks after DPC sensitization. The treatment here: therapeutic diphenylcyclopropenone sensitization with weekly scalp DPC. Material: whole blood, obtained in connection with sensitization to the hapten diphenylcyclopropenone (DPC). The receptors here all came from a woman in her forties or fifties with alopecia areata. Some clones in this sample may be carry-over from other donors' samples.

This clonotype occurred many times. This chain links TRBV20-1 with TRBJ1-2; 7 nucleotides line up with TRBD1. The V gene's germline CDR1 is DFQATT and CDR2 SNEGSKA (reference sequence). The CDR3 has 13 residues. J gave up 7 bases and V 4 bases, and 9 bases lay outside the gene matches. The CDR3 here is CSATGPPGGGYTF. The CDR3 DNA reads TGCAGTGCTACGGGTCCCCCAGGGGGTGGCTACACCTTC.

There are a few counts of this clonotype. This chain uses TRBV10-3 with TRBJ1-1; 8 bases align to TRBD1. V shed 6 bases, J shed 1 base, and the junction held 10 bases outside the gene matches. This CDR3 has 16 residues. Germline V gene data show CDR1 as ENHRY and CDR2 as SYGVKD. The CDR3 reads CAISPGQGLGNTEAFF. The CDR3, as DNA: TGTGCCATCAGCCCAGGACAGGGACTTGGGAACACTGAAGCTTTCTTT.

This clonotype was seen ten or more times. The chain uses TRBV14 and TRBJ2-7; 12 nucleotides match TRBD2. Trimming removed 4 bases from V and 7 bases from J; junction bases left unmatched: 8. The germline V gene has CDR1 SGHDN and CDR2 FVKESK. The CDR3 is made up of 15 amino acids. CDR3 protein: CASSPRLAGVGEQYF. In DNA form, the CDR3 reads TGTGCCAGCAGCCCACGACTAGCGGGAGTGGGGGAGCAGTACTTC.

The sample holds many counts of this clonotype. V and J are TRBV6-2 or TRBV6-3 and TRBJ2-7; no clear D gene. CDR1 MNHEY and CDR2 SVGEGT come from the germline V gene. V lost 5 bases, J lost 6 bases, and 8 bases lay in between. This CDR3 has 11 amino acids. The CDR3 DNA reads as TGTGCCAGCAGTACCTTCTCCGAGCAGTACTTC. Translated: CASSTFSEQYF.

V and J are TRBV6-1 and TRBJ2-7; D may correspond to TRBD1 or TRBD2 (6 bases each). V lost 1 base and J 4 bases, leaving 14 bases between the germline ends. Germline V gene data show CDR1 as MNHNS and CDR2 as SASEGT. CDR3 size: 15 residues. CDR3 DNA: TGTGCCAGCAGTGAAGGAGGGGGGTCATCGTACGAGCAGTACTTC. Its translation is CASSEGGGSSYEQYF.

This clonotype occurred a few times. The rearrangement links TRBV27 to TRBJ2-7; D unresolved. V lost 3 bases and J lost 7, with 13 bases in between. The CDR3 totals 13 residues. Germline V gives CDR1 MNHEY, CDR2 SMNVEV (reference sequence). The chain's CDR3 is CASSLMWQREQYF. The DNA of the CDR3 is TGTGCCAGCAGTTTGATGTGGCAGAGGGAGCAGTACTTC.

There are many counts of this clonotype. This chain uses TRBV5-6 with TRBJ2-3; D might be TRBD2 (5 bases). The CDR3 extends over 15 amino acids. From germline, CDR1 is SGHDT and CDR2 YYEEEE. Trimming removed 3 bases at V and 1 base at J, with 12 bases between. The CDR3 DNA follows: TGTGCCAGCAGCTCTACACGGGAAGGCACAGATACGCAGTATTTT. Translated: CASSSTREGTDTQYF.